The clone carrying this T cell receptor beta chain was seen a few times. This specimen comes from a study of blood T cell repertoires in COVID-19. Overall study context: The cDNA or gDNA used as material had been derived from T cells, B-cell-depleted T cells, or PBMCs.

Sequenced by immunoSEQ multiplex PCR; TCRdb stores in-frame clones only, minus some. The data contain roughly 280,000 clones, more than 85% of them singletons. This CDR3 is 14 amino acids long. V lost 8 bases to trimming and J lost 5 bases; unmatched junction nucleotides: 5. Germline V gene data show CDR1 as MNHEY and CDR2 as SVGAGI. The sequenced material came from peripheral blood. The TCR comes from a man aged 18 to 29 with active or convalescent COVID-19. This chain joins TRBV6-5 and TRBJ1-4, with TRBD1 matching 10 bases. The CDR3 DNA reads TGTGCCAGCTGGACAGGGGGTTCCAATGAAAAACTGTTTTTT. This codes for CASWTGGSNEKLFF.